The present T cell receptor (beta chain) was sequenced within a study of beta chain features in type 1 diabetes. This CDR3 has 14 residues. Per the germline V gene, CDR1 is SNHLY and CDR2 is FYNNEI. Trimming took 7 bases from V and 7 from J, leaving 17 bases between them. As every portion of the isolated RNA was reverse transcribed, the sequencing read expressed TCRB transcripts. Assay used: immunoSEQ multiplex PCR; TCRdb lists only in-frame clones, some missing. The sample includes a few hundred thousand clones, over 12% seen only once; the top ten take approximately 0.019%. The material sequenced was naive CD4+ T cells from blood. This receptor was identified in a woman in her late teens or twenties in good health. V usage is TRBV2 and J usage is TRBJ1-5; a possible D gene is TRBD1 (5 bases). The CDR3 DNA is TGTGCCAGCACCGAGGAAGGGGTAGGACAGCCCCAGCATTTT. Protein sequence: CASTEEGVGQPQHF. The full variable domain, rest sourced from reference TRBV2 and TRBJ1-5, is EPEVTQTPSHQVTQMGQEVILRCVPISNHLYFYWYRQILGQKVEFLVSFYNNEISEKSEIFDDQFSVERPDGSNFTLKIRSTKLEDSAMYFCASTEEGVGQPQHFGDGTRLSIL.